The 17 T cell receptor beta chains presented below share a single source sample, sequenced in a study of blood T cell repertoires in COVID-19. Generated by immunoSEQ multiplex PCR, the TCRdb table keeps only in-frame clones and is missing some. The sample includes approximately 150,000 clones, about 90% seen only once; the top ten take over 4%. The material sequenced was PBMCs or T cells enriched from blood (not recorded which). These receptors were obtained from a woman aged 40 to 50 who had been exposed to COVID-19.

The V call is TRBV11-2, the J call TRBJ2-3, with TRBD2 identical over 13 bases. J gave up 5 bases and V 4 bases, and 6 bases lay outside the gene matches. This CDR3 spans 16 amino acids. CDR1 and CDR2 (germline): SGHAT, FQNNGV. In nucleotides, the CDR3 is TGTGCCAGCAGCTCACGGACTAGCGGGAGAGTAGATACGCAGTATTTT. Translated: CASSSRTSGRVDTQYF.

The rearrangement links TRBV7-8 to TRBJ1-5; no firm D call. V was clipped by 1 base and J by 5 bases, with 6 bases between them. The CDR3 has 13 residues. CDR1 is SGHVS, CDR2 FQNEAQ, per germline. DNA for the CDR3: TGTGCCAGCAGCTTAGTATCCCATCAGCCCCAGCATTTT. Protein product: CASSLVSHQPQHF.

This rearrangement joins TRBV19 to TRBJ1-1; 7 bases line up with TRBD1. The CDR3 length is 14 residues. V was pared by 7 bases and J by 7 bases, with 12 bases of the junction left unmatched. Germline values: CDR1 LNHDA, CDR2 SQIVND (reference sequence). For the CDR3, the DNA is TGTGCCAGTACCGAGGTGGAAGGGGGCGGTGAAGCTTTCTTT. Translating it yields CASTEVEGGGEAFF.

This chain uses TRBV7-9 with TRBJ1-5; maybe TRBD1 (6 bases). There are 15 residues in the CDR3. V was clipped by 5 bases and J by 0 bases, with 11 bases between them. Germline-derived CDR1 and CDR2 are SEHNR and FQNEAQ (reference sequence). The CDR3 DNA follows: TGTGCCAGCAGCGGACGGGACATTAGCAATCAGCCCCAGCATTTT. Protein: CASSGRDISNQPQHF.

The CDR3: CASSPVALVGNQPQHF. CDR3 DNA sequence: TGTGCCAGCTCACCAGTAGCGTTGGTGGGCAATCAGCCCCAGCATTTT. V gene TRBV18 combines with J gene TRBJ1-5; no clear D gene. The germline V and J ends were trimmed by 2 bases and 2 bases, with 13 bases remaining between them. This CDR3 comprises 16 residues. The germline gives CDR1 KGHSH, CDR2 LQKENI.

This clone was seen a few times. The chain couples TRBV12-3 or TRBV12-4 to TRBJ1-5; possibly TRBD1 for D (5 bases). CDR3 length: 13 amino acids. V gave up 5 bases and J gave up 5 bases, with 10 bases separating them. CDR3 nucleotide sequence: TGTGCCAGCAGTCAAGACAGATATCAGCCCCAGCATTTT. It is translated as CASSQDRYQPQHF.

This chain uses TRBV24-1 with TRBJ2-5; possible D gene TRBD1, 6 bases. Trimming took off 2 bases at V and 5 bases at J, with 14 bases between the two ends. The CDR3 is 15 residues long. The germline V gene has CDR1 KGHDR and CDR2 SFDVKD. The CDR3 DNA reads TGTGCCACCAGTGATTCCGGGACACCGGAGGAGACCCAGTACTTC. Translated, it gives CATSDSGTPEETQYF.

The rearrangement joins TRBV7-6 to TRBJ2-3; possibly TRBD2 for D (5 bases). Trimming cost V 4 bases and J 3 bases, with 11 bases left between them. CDR1 SGHVS and CDR2 FNYEAQ come from the germline V gene. The CDR3 spans 14 residues. The CDR3 bases are TGTGCCAGCAGCTGGAGGAACGGGACAGATACGCAGTATTTT. It is translated as CASSWRNGTDTQYF.

V gene TRBV6-5 combines with J gene TRBJ1-4; 10 bases align to TRBD1. Trimming removed 6 bases from V and 5 bases from J; junction bases left unmatched: 6. Germline V gene data show CDR1 as MNHEY and CDR2 as SVGAGI. The CDR3 spans 15 residues. The CDR3 coding sequence is TGTGCCAGCAGCACCCGGACAGGGGGGAATGAAAAACTGTTTTTT. Protein: CASSTRTGGNEKLFF.

This clone occurred a few times. The V gene is TRBV12-3 or TRBV12-4, the J gene TRBJ1-2; a possible D gene is TRBD1 (5 bases). V lost 4 bases, J lost 2 bases, and 5 bases lay in between. CDR3 length equals 12 residues. The CDR3 loop is CASSSGNYGYTF. The CDR3 DNA reads as TGTGCCAGCAGTTCAGGGAACTATGGCTACACCTTC.

This rearrangement joins TRBV5-6 to TRBJ1-2, with 9 bases aligning to TRBD1. Germline V CDR1 and CDR2: SGHDT, YYEEEE. The CDR3 runs to 14 residues. V gave up 4 bases and J gave up 8 bases; unmatched junction bases: 9. CDR3 in DNA: TGTGCCAGCAGCGGTACAGGGACAGGGTCCGGCTACACCTTC. It yields the protein CASSGTGTGSGYTF.

The chain combines TRBV7-9 with TRBJ1-1, with D uncertain. Trimming took 5 bases from V and 5 from J, leaving 9 bases between them. CDR3 size: 12 residues. Germline CDR1 is SEHNR and CDR2 is FQNEAQ (reference sequence). The CDR3 coding sequence is TGTGCCAGCAGCGTGGGAGGGACTGAAGCTTTCTTT. Amino acids: CASSVGGTEAFF. Together with reference TRBV7-9 and TRBJ1-1, the CDR3 gives the full variable domain: DTGVSQNPRHKITKRGQNVTFRCDPISEHNRLYWYRQTLGQGPEFLTYFQNEAQLEKSRLLSDRFSAERPKGSFSTLEIQRTEQGDSAMYLCASSVGGTEAFFGQGTRLTVV.

The gene calls are TRBV12-3 or TRBV12-4 and TRBJ2-5; the D gene is possibly TRBD2 (5 bases). The CDR3 is 13 amino acids. V lost 6 bases and J 6 bases, leaving 14 bases between the germline ends. This CDR3 reads CASSITSTQTQYF. For the CDR3, the DNA is TGTGCCAGCAGCATAACTAGTACCCAGACCCAGTACTTC.

V usage is TRBV27 and J usage is TRBJ1-1, with 8 bases identical to TRBD1. This CDR3 contains 16 residues. The germline CDR1 and CDR2 sequences are MNHEY and SMNVEV (reference sequence). V gave up 3 bases and J gave up 4 bases; unmatched junction bases: 10. Here the CDR3 reads CASSFLGTGVGTEAFF. The CDR3 nucleotides read TGTGCCAGCAGTTTTCTTGGGACAGGAGTAGGCACTGAAGCTTTCTTT.

V is TRBV5-4 and J is TRBJ1-4, with D uncertain. This CDR3 region has 15 residues. The V and J ends lost 0 bases and 4 bases respectively, with 10 bases between them. Germline V CDR1 and CDR2: SGHNT, YYREEE (reference sequence). The CDR3 sequence is CASSLARAGNEKLFF. In nucleotides, the CDR3 is TGTGCCAGCAGCTTGGCGAGGGCTGGTAATGAAAAACTGTTTTTT.

The chain recombines TRBV15 with TRBJ2-5; D not certain. CDR1 is LNHNV, CDR2 YYDKDF, per germline (reference sequence). V was pared by 0 bases and J by 4 bases, with 6 bases between. There are 13 residues in the CDR3. DNA of the CDR3: TGTGCCACCAGCAGAGACGGTCGAGAGACCCAGTACTTC. This encodes CATSRDGRETQYF. The variable domain in full, with the rest retrieved from reference TRBV15 and TRBJ2-5, is DAMVIQNPRYQVTQFGKPVTLSCSQTLNHNVMYWYQQKSSQAPKLLFHYYDKDFNNEADTPDNFQSRRPNTSFCFLDIRSPGLGDTAMYLCATSRDGRETQYFGPGTRLLVL.

V and J are TRBV6-5 and TRBJ2-7; possible D gene TRBD1, 6 bases. Germline lookup yields CDR1 MNHEY and CDR2 SVGAGI. This CDR3 is built from 12 residues. Trimming took off 6 bases at V and 2 bases at J, with 8 bases between the two ends. CDR3 coding DNA: TGTGCCAGCAGGGGACAAGCCTACGAGCAGTACTTC. The encoded protein is CASRGQAYEQYF.